Presented here are 19 T cell receptor beta chains from one specimen sequenced in a study of brain metastases from non-small cell lung cancer (dated by TCRdb to the late 2010s). Libraries were made using the immunoSEQ multiplex PCR assay. Not all clones reach the TCRdb copy of this immuneACCESS table, which keeps in-frame sequences only. Checked studies attribute under half of the gap to unresolved V genes and leave the rest unexplained. For this sample there are roughly 2,500 clones; 70% to 90% appear just once. The top ten constitute 3.8% of the sample. Sequencing was performed on primary lung tumor tissue. The cell subset or site label of this sample denotes: primary lung tumor paired with brain metastasis. These receptors all come from a donor at least 40 years old with non-small cell lung cancer.

This rearrangement joins TRBV30 to TRBJ1-3; tentative D call: TRBD1 (5 bases). The length of the CDR3 is 15 residues. In germline, CDR1 is GTSNPN, CDR2 SVGIG (reference sequence). V gave up 2 bases and J gave up 2 bases, with 13 bases separating them. The chain's CDR3 is CAWSNGAWTGNTIYF. In DNA form, the CDR3 reads TGTGCCTGGAGTAACGGGGCCTGGACTGGAAACACCATATATTTT.

The chain combines TRBV19 with TRBJ1-2; D not certain. V shed 9 bases and J shed 6 bases, with 14 bases lying between them. From germline, CDR1 is LNHDA and CDR2 SQIVND (reference sequence). CDR3 length: 12 amino acids. The CDR3 coding sequence is TGTGCCAGCTCTAAGATAGTGGATGGCTACACCTTC. Protein sequence: CASSKIVDGYTF. The whole variable domain, remainder taken from reference TRBV19 and TRBJ1-2, is DGGITQSPKYLFRKEGQNVTLSCEQNLNHDAMYWYRQDPGQGLRLIYYSQIVNDFQKGDIAEGYSVSREKKESFPLTVTSAQKNPTAFYLCASSKIVDGYTFGSGTRLTVV.

There are a few counts of this clone. J is TRBJ2-5 and V is TRBV28; D unclear. This CDR3 comprises 12 residues. V dropped 5 bases and J dropped 5 bases, with 9 bases sitting between them. Germline V gene data show CDR1 as MDHEN and CDR2 as SYDVKM. The CDR3, as DNA: TGTGCCAGCAGTCCGGCCGTGGAGACCCAGTACTTC. Its protein product is CASSPAVETQYF.

This chain links TRBV28 with TRBJ1-2; 7 bases fit TRBD1. Trimming at V came to 7 bases and at J to 3 bases, leaving 17 bases not matched to a gene. CDR1 is MDHEN and CDR2 is SYDVKM in the germline V gene. The CDR3 is made up of 17 amino acids. This CDR3 reads CASTFPGTAPMDYGYTF. The CDR3 region has the DNA TGTGCCAGCACTTTCCCGGGGACAGCCCCCATGGACTATGGCTACACCTTC.

This clone occurred once. The chain links TRBV6-5 to TRBJ1-5; D possibly corresponds to TRBD1 (6 bases). Looked up from germline, CDR1 is MNHEY and CDR2 is SVGAGI. This CDR3 contains 14 residues. V was clipped by 4 bases and J by 1 base, with 8 bases between them. CDR3 in amino acids: CASSSQGSNQPQHF. The CDR3 coding sequence is TGTGCCAGCAGTTCTCAGGGGAGCAATCAGCCCCAGCATTTT.

The chain uses TRBV16 and TRBJ1-2, with a tentative D call TRBD1 (5 bases). The CDR3 is 16 amino acids. The V end lost 0 bases, the J end lost 4 bases, and 15 bases lay between the germline ends. Per germline, CDR1 KGHSY and CDR2 FQNENV. The CDR3 sequence: CASSQSRYGAVYGYTF. The CDR3 nucleotides read TGTGCCAGCAGCCAATCGCGTTACGGGGCGGTCTATGGCTACACCTTC. The complete variable domain, with remaining parts taken from reference TRBV16 and TRBJ1-2, reads GEEVAQTPKHLVRGEGQKAKLYCAPIKGHSYVFWYQQVLKNEFKFLISFQNENVFDETGMPKERFSAKCLPNSPCSLEIQATKLEDSAVYFCASSQSRYGAVYGYTFGSGTRLTVV.

Points on this clone: Other nucleotide sequences from this sample produce the same CDR3. The V call is TRBV7-9, the J call TRBJ2-7; tentatively, D is TRBD2 (5 bases). The V gene's germline CDR1 is SEHNR and CDR2 FQNEAQ (reference sequence). V was trimmed by 2 bases and J by 2 bases, leaving 13 bases between them. CDR3 length: 15 amino acids. The CDR3 loop reads CASSLPGVKTYEQYF. Here the CDR3 DNA reads TGTGCCAGCAGCTTACCCGGGGTTAAAACCTACGAGCAGTACTTC. Full variable domain (missing parts from reference TRBV7-9 and TRBJ2-7): DTGVSQNPRHKITKRGQNVTFRCDPISEHNRLYWYRQTLGQGPEFLTYFQNEAQLEKSRLLSDRFSAERPKGSFSTLEIQRTEQGDSAMYLCASSLPGVKTYEQYFGPGTRLTVT.

This clone has just one count. V is TRBV28 and J is TRBJ2-6; D remains ambiguous. The CDR3 is 17 residues long. CDR1 and CDR2 from the germline V gene are MDHEN and SYDVKM. V lost 7 bases and J lost 0, with 16 bases in between. DNA for the CDR3: TGTGCCAGCACCACGCACGGGCTCATCTCTGGGGCCAACGTCCTGACTTTC. Its translation is CASTTHGLISGANVLTF.

The chain joins TRBV6-2 or TRBV6-3 to TRBJ1-1; D is undetermined. The CDR3 spans 15 residues. Germline V gene sequence: CDR1 MNHEY, CDR2 SVGEGT. Trimming cost V 0 bases and J 5 bases, with 13 bases left between them. CDR3 sequence: CASSYSVGGRTEAFF. CDR3 nucleotide sequence: TGTGCCAGCAGTTACTCAGTGGGTGGGAGAACTGAAGCTTTCTTT.

This clone showed up just once. This chain joins TRBV4-1 and TRBJ2-7; D perhaps matches TRBD2 (6 bases). V lost 0 bases to trimming and J lost 2 bases, with 11 bases between them. CDR1 MGHRA and CDR2 YSYEKL come from the germline V gene. The CDR3 is 15 residues long. The CDR3 coding sequence is TGCGCCAGCAGCCAAGATTTGCGGGGAGCCTACGAGCAGTACTTC. Its translation: CASSQDLRGAYEQYF.

This chain links TRBV5-1 with TRBJ2-7, with TRBD1 as a possible D gene (6 bases). Trimming stripped 3 bases from V and 0 bases from J, with 10 bases between. Per germline, CDR1 SGHRS and CDR2 YFSETQ. The CDR3 totals 14 residues. The CDR3 loop reads CASSSGDTSYEQYF. CDR3 nucleotides: TGCGCCAGCAGCTCCGGGGACACCTCCTACGAGCAGTACTTC. The full variable domain, rest sourced from reference TRBV5-1 and TRBJ2-7, is KAGVTQTPRYLIKTRGQQVTLSCSPISGHRSVSWYQQTPGQGLQFLFEYFSETQRNKGNFPGRFSGRQFSNSRSEMNVSTLELGDSALYLCASSSGDTSYEQYFGPGTRLTVT.

The chain employs TRBV29-1 and TRBJ2-3, with 9 bases aligning to TRBD1. Germline V lookup: CDR1 SQVTM, CDR2 ANQGSEA. V was clipped by 5 bases and J by 1 base; unmatched bases: 4. CDR3 length: 14 residues. This chain's CDR3 is CSVSWTGGTDTQYF. For the CDR3, the DNA is TGCAGCGTTTCTTGGACAGGGGGCACAGATACGCAGTATTTT.

This chain uses TRBV6-5 with TRBJ1-3; no firm D call. Germline CDR1 reads MNHEY; CDR2 reads SVGAGI. The V and J ends lost 0 bases and 3 bases respectively, with 9 bases between them. The CDR3 is made up of 15 amino acids. The CDR3, as DNA: TGTGCCAGCAGTTACTCAAGGGTCGGTGGAAACACCATATATTTT. Protein: CASSYSRVGGNTIYF.

The rearrangement links TRBV27 to TRBJ1-1, with 7 bases fitting TRBD1. The junction had 10 bases not matched to a gene; V was cut back by 5 bases and J by 7 bases. Germline V lookup: CDR1 MNHEY, CDR2 SMNVEV (reference sequence). The length of the CDR3 is 14 residues. In DNA, the CDR3 is TGTGCCAGCAGTCTCCCAGGGGGAGACGGTGAAGCTTTCTTT. Its protein product is CASSLPGGDGEAFF.

This sequence joins TRBV10-3 and TRBJ2-6; TRBD1 is a possible D gene (7 bases). Germline CDR1 is ENHRY and CDR2 is SYGVKD. The ends were cut back, 6 bases at V and 0 bases at J, with 24 bases in the middle. The CDR3 is made up of 20 amino acids. The DNA for the CDR3 is TGTGCCATCAGGGGGGATGGAGGAGGGGGCCCCCTCTCTGGGGCCAACGTCCTGACTTTC. Translating gives CAIRGDGGGGPLSGANVLTF.

This rearrangement joins TRBV30 to TRBJ1-1; D may be TRBD1 (6 bases). Deletions cut 0 bases from V and 0 bases from J, with 17 bases between. Per germline, CDR1 GTSNPN and CDR2 SVGIG (reference sequence). The CDR3 runs to 17 residues. This CDR3 is CAWSVLGGVDLNTEAFF. The CDR3 nucleotides are TGTGCCTGGAGTGTATTAGGGGGGGTAGACTTGAACACTGAAGCTTTCTTT.

The V and J genes are TRBV11-1 and TRBJ2-1, with D tentatively TRBD1 or TRBD2 (5 bases each). Germline V CDR1 and CDR2: SGHAT, FQDESV (reference sequence). CDR3 size: 14 residues. With 3 bases removed from V and 3 bases from J, the gap between germline ends came to 9 bases. The CDR3 region has the DNA TGTGCCAGCAGCTTTGAGGGGTTCTACAATGAGCAGTTCTTC. Its translation is CASSFEGFYNEQFF.

This clone was counted once. This chain uses TRBV4-1 with TRBJ2-7, with 8 bases matching TRBD1. The CDR3 runs to 15 residues. Germline V gene sequence: CDR1 MGHRA, CDR2 YSYEKL. The trim removed 3 bases at V and 0 bases at J, leaving 4 bases unmatched. The CDR3 DNA sequence: TGCGCCAGCAGCCACGGACAGGGATCCTCCTACGAGCAGTACTTC. This encodes CASSHGQGSSYEQYF.

In its sample, this clone was seen once. The V call is TRBV5-8, the J call TRBJ2-5; 7 nucleotides match TRBD1. Germline values: CDR1 SGHTS, CDR2 YDEGEE. The CDR3 extends over 15 amino acids. The junction had 10 bases not matched to a gene; V was cut back by 4 bases and J by 4 bases. The CDR3 nucleotides read TGTGCCAGCAGCCCGCGGGTCCGACAGGGAGAGACCCAGTACTTC. Translation gives CASSPRVRQGETQYF.